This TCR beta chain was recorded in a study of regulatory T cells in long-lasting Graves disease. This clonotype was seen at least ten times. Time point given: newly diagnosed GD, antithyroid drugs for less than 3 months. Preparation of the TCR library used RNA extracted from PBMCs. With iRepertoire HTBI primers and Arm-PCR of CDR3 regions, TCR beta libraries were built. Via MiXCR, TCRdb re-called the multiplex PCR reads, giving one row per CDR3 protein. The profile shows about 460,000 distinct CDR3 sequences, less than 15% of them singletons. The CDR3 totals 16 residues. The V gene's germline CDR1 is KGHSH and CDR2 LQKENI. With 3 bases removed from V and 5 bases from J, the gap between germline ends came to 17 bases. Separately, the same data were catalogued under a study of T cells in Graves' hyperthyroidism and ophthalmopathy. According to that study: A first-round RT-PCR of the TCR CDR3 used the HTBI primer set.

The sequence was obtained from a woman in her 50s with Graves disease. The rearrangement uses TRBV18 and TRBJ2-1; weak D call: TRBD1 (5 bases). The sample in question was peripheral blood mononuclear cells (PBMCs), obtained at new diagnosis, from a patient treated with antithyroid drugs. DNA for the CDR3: TGTGCCAGCTCACCCATAGACAGTCTGGTAGACAATGAGCAGTTCTTC. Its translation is CASSPIDSLVDNEQFF. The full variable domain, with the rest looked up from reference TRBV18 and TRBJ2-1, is NAGVMQNPRHLVRRRGQEARLRCSPMKGHSHVYWYRQLPEEGLKFMVYLQKENIIDESGMPKERFSAEFPKEGPSILRIQQVVRGDSAAYFCASSPIDSLVDNEQFFGPGTRLTVL.